These 24 T cell receptor beta chains were all obtained from the same sample, sequenced in a study of Ad26.COV2.S vaccination and SARS-CoV-2 variants. The table came from immunoSEQ multiplex PCR; TCRdb's copy has only in-frame clones and leaves some out. The sample lists 350,000 to 450,000 clones, around 93% occurring once. Treatment given: approximately 18 received Ad26.COV2.S at low or high dose, single or two shots; 5 received placebo; per-sample allocation not given. The samples were gathered on day 63 after the first injection of vaccine or placebo. Source: peripheral blood, taken in a trial of Ad26.COV2.S vaccine versus placebo. These TCRs come from a person aged 18-65 years who received the Ad26.COV2.S COVID-19 vaccine or a placebo.

The chain uses TRBV11-3 and TRBJ2-3, with 10 bases identical to TRBD2. In germline, CDR1 is SGHNT, CDR2 YENEEA. This CDR3 spans 14 amino acids. Losses at the gene ends were 10 bases for V and 7 bases for J; bases not matched to a gene: 11. The CDR3, as DNA: TGTGCCACCGTAATAGCGGGGGGCGCCCATACGCAGTATTTT. The encoded protein is CATVIAGGAHTQYF.

This rearrangement joins TRBV9 to TRBJ1-1; possible D gene TRBD1, 5 bases. This CDR3 contains 14 residues. CDR1 and CDR2 from the germline V gene are SGDLS and YYNGEE. V dropped 2 bases and J dropped 8 bases, with 16 bases sitting between them. This chain's CDR3 is CASSVTGTPGEAFF. As DNA, the CDR3 is TGTGCCAGCAGCGTGACGGGGACCCCGGGAGAAGCTTTCTTT.

This clone has a single count. This chain uses TRBV3-1 (or the pseudogene TRBV3-2) with TRBJ2-7; 11 nucleotides line up with TRBD1. CDR1 and CDR2 (germline): LGHDT, YNNKEL (reference sequence). V lost 4 bases to trimming and J lost 3 bases; unmatched junction nucleotides: 5. The CDR3 totals 15 residues. Here the CDR3 reads CASSLRTGGGYEQYF. The CDR3, as DNA: TGTGCCAGCAGCCTCCGGACAGGGGGCGGCTACGAGCAGTACTTC.

This rearrangement joins TRBV5-5 to TRBJ2-7; TRBD1 is a possible D gene (6 bases). Trimming took off 2 bases at V and 4 bases at J, with 13 bases between the two ends. CDR3 size: 14 residues. Germline V gene data show CDR1 as SGHKS and CDR2 as YYEKEE (reference sequence). CDR3 DNA sequence: TGTGCCAGCAGCTTTTACAGGGAAAAATACGAGCAGTACTTC. It yields the protein CASSFYREKYEQYF.

The V gene is TRBV27, the J gene TRBJ1-2; TRBD1 might be the D (6 bases). The V gene lost 5 bases and the J gene lost 6 bases, with 19 bases spanning the gap. This CDR3 has 15 residues. The germline V gene has CDR1 MNHEY and CDR2 SMNVEV (reference sequence). CDR3 protein: CASSTRRDTSHGYTF. The CDR3 DNA reads as TGTGCCAGCAGTACTCGTCGGGACACCTCCCATGGCTACACCTTC.

V usage is TRBV19 and J usage is TRBJ1-1; the D gene is possibly TRBD1 (5 bases). This CDR3 region has 14 residues. Germline V gene data show CDR1 as LNHDA and CDR2 as SQIVND (reference sequence). Trimming removed 7 bases at V and 6 bases at J, with 18 bases between. CDR3 region: CASKAGGNRAEAFF. As DNA, the CDR3 is TGTGCCAGTAAAGCGGGGGGGAATCGGGCTGAAGCTTTCTTT.

The CDR3 DNA follows: TGTGCCAGCAGTCCGTGGACAGGGGGCTTGGCTAATGAAAAACTGTTTTTT. Amino acids: CASSPWTGGLANEKLFF. The V gene is TRBV27, the J gene TRBJ1-4, with TRBD1 matching 11 bases. The CDR3 runs to 17 residues. Germline V gene sequence: CDR1 MNHEY, CDR2 SMNVEV (reference sequence). V was pared by 5 bases and J by 3 bases, with 8 bases of the junction left unmatched.

The chain employs TRBV18 and TRBJ1-6; 8 bases align to TRBD1. The V gene's germline CDR1 is KGHSH and CDR2 LQKENI. V lost 4 bases and J lost 9; bases outside the gene matches: 8. The CDR3 is 15 residues long. The CDR3 sequence is CASSLETGVGSPLHF. CDR3 nucleotides: TGTGCCAGCTCACTCGAGACAGGGGTGGGTTCACCCCTCCACTTT.

The rearrangement uses TRBV7-6 and TRBJ1-2; D is unresolved. The CDR3 is 14 amino acids. Germline CDR1 SGHVS, CDR2 FNYEAQ. The germline V and J ends were trimmed by 5 bases and 3 bases, with 13 bases remaining between them. The CDR3 protein is CASSPRSGYYGYTF. The CDR3 coding sequence is TGTGCCAGCAGCCCCCGTTCCGGGTACTATGGCTACACCTTC.

This clone is a singleton in its sample. The chain links TRBV6-2 or TRBV6-3 to TRBJ2-1, with TRBD1 identical over 8 bases. The junction had 5 bases not matched to a gene; V was cut back by 2 bases and J by 2 bases. The CDR3 consists of 16 residues. Germline CDR1 and CDR2: MNHEY and SVGEGT. CDR3 in DNA: TGTGCCAGCAGTTACGGGCAGGGGGCGACCTACAATGAGCAGTTCTTC. This sequence encodes CASSYGQGATYNEQFF.

The chain joins TRBV5-8 to TRBJ1-2, with D unclear. Germline loops: CDR1 SGHTS, CDR2 YDEGEE. Trimming removed 4 bases at V and 0 bases at J, with 16 bases between. There are 16 residues in the CDR3. CDR3: CASSPRLGQANYGYTF. Here the CDR3 DNA reads TGTGCCAGCAGCCCGAGACTGGGCCAGGCTAACTATGGCTACACCTTC.

In regard to this clone: One end of the junction does not line up with germline, which may come from a read error. V usage is TRBV7-2 and J usage is TRBJ1-1, with D hard to call. The CDR3 totals 14 residues. Germline V gene lookup returns CDR1 SGHTA and CDR2 FQGNSA. The CDR3, as DNA: TGTGCCAGCAGCATAGGCACACCTAGAACTGGAGCTTTCTTT. Translating gives CASSIGTPRTGAFF.

The chain couples TRBV28 to TRBJ2-3; 13 nucleotides match TRBD2. This CDR3 spans 16 amino acids. The V segment lost 6 bases and the J segment 5 bases; nucleotides outside the gene matches: 8. Germline V CDR1 and CDR2: MDHEN, SYDVKM. The DNA for the CDR3 is TGTGCCAGCAGCATGACTAGCGGGGGGTCAGTAGATACGCAGTATTTT. This gives the protein CASSMTSGGSVDTQYF.

The chain carries TRBV4-3 and TRBJ2-1; D is unresolved. Germline assignment: CDR1 LGHNA and CDR2 YSLEER. The CDR3 sequence is 14 residues long. Trimming pared 1 base from V and 5 bases from J, leaving 9 bases between. CDR3 residues: CASSQGVRDNEQFF. Here the CDR3 DNA reads TGCGCCAGCAGCCAAGGGGTTCGGGACAATGAGCAGTTCTTC.

The rearrangement joins TRBV11-2 to TRBJ2-2, with 9 bases identical to TRBD1. This CDR3 is built from 13 residues. The junction had 2 bases not matched to a gene; V was cut back by 5 bases and J by 7 bases. The germline V gene encodes CDR1 SGHAT and CDR2 FQNNGV. The CDR3 region has the DNA TGTGCCAGCAGCCCGACAGGGGGCGGGGAGCTGTTTTTT. Translation: CASSPTGGGELFF. The complete variable domain, with remaining parts taken from reference TRBV11-2 and TRBJ2-2, reads EAGVAQSPRYKIIEKRQSVAFWCNPISGHATLYWYQQILGQGPKLLIQFQNNGVVDDSQLPKDRFSAERLKGVDSTLKIQPAKLEDSAVYLCASSPTGGGELFFGEGSRLTVL.

The chain links TRBV7-5 to TRBJ1-1; TRBD1, the table's D call, lacks a check against the DNA. TRBV7-5 is a known pseudogene. The CDR3 is 14 residues long. CDR3 sequence reads: CARSLLRGHTEAFF. Written as DNA, the CDR3 is TGTGCCAGAAGCTTGCTAAGGGGGCACACTGAAGCTTTCTTT.

The chain couples TRBV19 to TRBJ2-1; 8 bases are shared with TRBD2. Germline CDR1 is LNHDA and CDR2 is SQIVND (reference sequence). V shed 0 bases and J 6 bases; nucleotides not matched to a gene: 4. CDR3 length: 15 amino acids. Here the CDR3 reads CASSIDSGGVNEQFF. The CDR3 DNA is TGTGCCAGTAGTATAGATTCGGGGGGGGTCAATGAGCAGTTCTTC.

DNA of the CDR3: TGCGCCAGCAGCCAAGAGGTGGGGTTCAGGACAGATACGCAGTATTTT. Translating gives CASSQEVGFRTDTQYF. The chain joins TRBV4-3 to TRBJ2-3; D remains unclear. The V gene's germline CDR1 is LGHNA and CDR2 YSLEER. The CDR3 has 16 amino acids. The V end lost 0 bases, the J end lost 3 bases, and 13 bases lay between the germline ends.

The chain combines TRBV2 with TRBJ2-7, with D unresolved. The V and J ends lost 4 bases and 5 bases respectively, with 3 bases between them. The CDR3 has 10 residues. The germline CDR1 and CDR2 sequences are SNHLY and FYNNEI. The CDR3 region is CASSVHEQYF. The CDR3 bases are TGTGCCAGCAGTGTGCACGAGCAGTACTTC.

The chain carries TRBV7-9 and TRBJ1-4; 7 bases line up with TRBD1. Germline lookup yields CDR1 SEHNR and CDR2 FQNEAQ (reference sequence). The CDR3 totals 14 residues. J gave up 8 bases and V 5 bases, and 8 bases lay outside the gene matches. CDR3 protein: CASSPDRLGEKLFF. In DNA, the CDR3 is TGTGCCAGCAGCCCGGACAGGCTAGGGGAAAAACTGTTTTTT.

V gene TRBV5-1 combines with J gene TRBJ1-6, with D possibly being TRBD1 (6 bases). CDR3 length: 19 amino acids. V was shortened by 5 bases and J by 0 bases, with 21 bases between the two germline ends. Germline CDR1 reads SGHRS; CDR2 reads YFSETQ. This CDR3 reads CASSFRDNTLSSYNSPLHF. The DNA for the CDR3 is TGCGCCAGCAGTTTCCGGGACAATACGCTGAGCTCCTATAATTCACCCCTCCACTTT.

The DNA for the CDR3 is TGTGCCAGCAGTTCCGGACTAGCGGGGGAACTAGAGACCCAGTACTTC. Translating it yields CASSSGLAGELETQYF. The chain is built from TRBV6-5 and TRBJ2-5; TRBD2 matches at 13 bases. The trim removed 4 bases at V and 4 bases at J, leaving 6 bases unmatched. The CDR3 is 16 amino acids. The germline CDR1 and CDR2 sequences are MNHEY and SVGAGI.

The chain is built from TRBV28 and TRBJ1-6, with TRBD1 matching over 7 bases. The CDR3 has 16 amino acids. Trimming at V came to 3 bases and at J to 7 bases, leaving 9 bases not matched to a gene. Germline CDR1 MDHEN, CDR2 SYDVKM. The CDR3 spells CASSFGSTGQNSPLHF. Written as DNA, the CDR3 is TGTGCCAGCAGTTTTGGATCGACAGGGCAAAATTCACCCCTCCACTTT.

This chain uses TRBV24-1 with TRBJ2-2; a possible D gene is TRBD2 (5 bases). V was shortened by 7 bases and J by 2 bases, with 16 bases between the two germline ends. Germline V lookup: CDR1 KGHDR, CDR2 SFDVKD. This CDR3 comprises 16 residues. This chain's CDR3 is CATSLRMGSNTGELFF. The CDR3 DNA follows: TGTGCCACCAGCCTGCGGATGGGGAGCAACACCGGGGAGCTGTTTTTT.